This paragraph covers one T cell receptor beta chain sequence. Its antigen is still unknown. No base quality information exists; no much larger clone differs at one position. The source of the sample is a study of cytomegalovirus exposure and HLA in healthy donors (dated by TCRdb to 2016 to 2017). About the investigation overall: An earlier analysis of about 530 of the donors reported approximately 260 Gb of sequence data and 90 million to 120 million unique TCR beta sequences obtained from around 180 million T cells. In the later analysis, no new phenotypic data were used to find candidate immune exposures; instead, reliance was placed on TCR beta sequences and their occurrence across donors. An early release covering around 630 HLA-typed donors comprised approximately 290 gigabases of sequencing data and approximately 85 million unique TCR sequences. HLA typing covered class I and class II loci at four-digit resolution. Among about 410 genotyped donors of the cohort, an average of roughly 230,000 unique TCR beta nucleotide sequences was sequenced per donor, of which about 19% were non-productive. In a later genetic analysis, genome-wide SNP genotypes for about 65% of the roughly 700 donors were used, and that subset was treated as a discovery cohort. Using immunosequencing, the study profiled T cell repertoires from around 670 subjects and related those repertoires to cytomegalovirus serostatus. To predict cytomegalovirus infection status, the study combined high-throughput TCR immunosequencing, statistical association of individual TCRs with disease status, and machine learning. Of the approximately 400 genotyped donors, roughly 80% were placed in the genetic ancestry cluster associated with self-reported Caucasian donors. The aim of the study was to test whether cataloging public T cell receptors could identify signatures of past pathogen exposure. In an earlier analysis of a few hundred of the donors, high-throughput TCR beta sequencing was used to judge whether each TCR beta V gene segment behaved as functional or pseudogenic. The number of typed donors differed by locus: 629-630 for A, B, C, DRB1 and DQB1; approximately 520 for DQA1; 606 for DPA1; and roughly 450 for DPB1. All discovery cohort repertoires had been generated using a single sequencing platform. In a later analysis, previously published TCR beta repertoires from 666 donors were re-analyzed and high-resolution HLA genotyping was added so that TCR occurrence patterns could be studied. Donor age, sex, ethnicity and CMV serostatus were collected together with the repertoire data. In addition to the first cohort of around 670 subjects, a separate validation cohort of around 110 different subjects was used. Roughly five DR-DQ haplotypes were treated as single units for association and clustering because of strong linkage in the cohort.

Study-wide conclusions, independent of this receptor: A further reported finding was that TCR beta sequences accurately predicted the HLA-A and HLA-B alleles for most subjects in the first cohort. Roughly uniform sequencing depth across donors was assumed in presence/absence analyses, although this assumption may not hold. Most TCR sequences were seen in very few donors, while some public TCRs were found in many individuals. V-gene and J-gene trimming of TCR beta chains was associated with a missense DCLRE1C variant in a later genetic analysis, and the association was replicated in an independent cohort. The authors suggested that the approach could potentially be extended to other disease states and immunological phenotypes. According to a later genetic analysis, donors in an Asian-associated ancestry cluster had fewer N-insertions in productive TCRs than the approximately 700-donor mean. Correlated functional status among segregating V segments might reflect linkage disequilibrium, but an unknown experimental factor could not be ruled out. A cluster of highly shared sequence variants was judged likely to be a technical artifact of the sequencing pipeline. CMV serostatus was the only immune exposure information available for the cohort. In both the original and validation cohorts, the classifier was reported to diagnose cytomegalovirus status with high specificity and sensitivity. When HLA alleles, especially DR and DQ, strongly co-occurred, attributing TCR associations to individual alleles was difficult. In an earlier analysis of 500 to 650 of the donors, most TCR beta V segments appeared in productive rearrangements about 87% or about 30% of the time, broadly matching IMGT annotations. Some IMGT-functional V segments, including TRBV6-2 and TRBV6-3, could not be told apart with the 87-base-pair reads, so those segments were excluded. At a false discovery rate of 0.05, a later analysis linked about 16,000 TCR beta sequences to specific HLA alleles. In vitro tests confirmed that three of the cytomegalovirus-associated TCR beta chains recognize cytomegalovirus antigens. The cohort was sequenced for TCR beta chains only, and without alpha or paired-chain data the features that could be detected were limited. Because HLA typing was unavailable for some donors at each locus, only the typed subset was used in association tests. The study listed 150 to 200 TCR beta chains as associated with cytomegalovirus. In a later analysis, HLA-associated TCR beta chains showed more clonal expansion and lower generation probabilities than non-associated chains that were equally common. In a later analysis, most CMV-associated TCR beta chains were found to appear HLA-restricted, with HLA associations seemingly driven largely by CMV exposure. Because counts were too low, about 18 rarely observed V segments, including chromosome 9 orphons, were excluded from the earlier analysis of 587 of the donors. According to a later analysis, parvovirus B19, influenza, CMV and Epstein-Barr virus appeared linked to several top co-occurrence clusters. According to a later analysis, TCR association rates differed among HLA loci, with DRB1 alleles showing the most associated TCRs and HLA-C alleles showing the fewest.

Libraries came from the immunoSEQ multiplex PCR assay. For the multiplex PCR, a mixture combining 60 forward primers for TCR Vbeta segments and 13 reverse primers for TCR Jbeta segments was used. A multiplex PCR assay on genomic DNA amplified the CDR3 region of rearranged TCR beta genes. The amplified TCR beta libraries were sequenced on the Illumina HiSeq System as 87-base-pair reads. Per the authors' processing: In a later analysis, some 80 million unique TCR beta chains were counted across the approximately 620 repertoires, and around 10 million of these chains were shared by at least two donors. Raw reads were error-corrected and collapsed into unique sequences by a nearest-neighbor algorithm in which closely related sequences were merged to remove PCR and sequencing errors. Alignment of CDR3 sequences to IMGT reference sequences was used to assign V, D and J gene segments. For a sequence to be retained, a match of at least six nucleotides was required to both a V gene segment and a J gene segment. A rearrangement counted as productive if the CDR3 had no stop codons and remained in frame with V and J, and every other rearrangement counted as non-productive. CDR3 was defined according to IMGT convention as the region running from the second conserved V-encoded cysteine to the conserved J-encoded phenylalanine. Sequences without an unambiguous match to a single V gene segment were excluded from the earlier analysis of about 600 of the donors. In an earlier analysis of a few hundred of the donors, a V segment was called functional when productive rearrangements were above 56.7%, and segregating when the standard deviation between donors exceeded 5%. A statistical classification framework was developed to diagnose cytomegalovirus status using the catalog of TCR beta chain sequences. A later analysis assigned V and J genes by comparing TCR nucleotide sequences with IMGT/GENE-DB human TR gene sequences. A later analysis assigned CDR3 sequences and most-parsimonious VDJ recombination scenarios with the TCRdist pipeline. In a later analysis, every TCR beta chain was defined by the combination of its CDR3 amino acid sequence and its V-gene family, and reads without a unique V-gene family were dropped. In a later analysis, 450 to 600 highly shared, low-generation-probability nucleotide sequences were removed to address suspected cross-contamination and a sequencing artifact. A later analysis calculated a clonal expansion index for each public chain from normalized within-repertoire ranks of inferred template counts. Generation probabilities in a later analysis came from a VDJ recombination model fitted to out-of-frame rearrangements, and those results were checked against IGoR. Hypergeometric tests were used in a later analysis to score TCR-TCR, TCR-HLA and TCR-CMV co-occurrence, with a repertoire-size bias correction applied to the TCR pairs. To estimate false discovery rates, a later analysis permuted the HLA or CMV assignments 20 times. In a later analysis, co-occurring TCRs were grouped using DBSCAN, and TCRdist sequence similarity was added for clustering within HLA-allele-positive subsets. Repertoires with fewer than 30,000 or more than 120,000 public chains, plus five repertoires with anomalous nucleotide sharing, were excluded from co-occurrence clustering. In TCRdb, the immuneACCESS table is reduced to in-frame sequences with V and J assigned. These tables do not hold every clone; where another copy was compared, an unresolved V gene accounts for under half, and the others remain unexplained. That table gives V, J and clone size, and the DNA gave D and trimming. In this sample the table shows about 80,000 clones, 62% of which occur a single time. The top ten clones comprise under 4.5% of the sample.

The CDR3 covers 15 residues, taking in both the cysteine and the phenylalanine. Just the 45-base CDR3 DNA is kept, in frame starting at base 1. The germline V gene yields SNHLY for CDR1 and FYNNEI for CDR2. V gives up 4 bases and J gives up 6 bases, and the segment between their germline ends measures 16 bases. The cohort consisted of approximately 690 healthy bone marrow donors. At the time of sampling, every cohort member was nominally healthy, though immune exposures that went unrecorded were likely present. The donor was CMV seropositive and belonged to the group of more than 250 seropositive cohort members. A peripheral blood sample was collected from each donor, and TCR beta sequencing was performed on peripheral blood mononuclear cells. Genomic DNA was extracted from the blood cell samples with the Qiagen DNeasy Blood Extraction Kit.

Specimen: PBMCs. The V gene is TRBV2 and the J gene is TRBJ1-5, and the D gene may be TRBD1, 6 bases matching. The receptor was derived from a male donor in good health and CMV-seropositive. The CDR3 in this case is CASSAGGGGRQPQHF. DNA sequence: TGTGCCAGCAGTGCCGGAGGGGGAGGGCGTCAGCCCCAGCATTTT.